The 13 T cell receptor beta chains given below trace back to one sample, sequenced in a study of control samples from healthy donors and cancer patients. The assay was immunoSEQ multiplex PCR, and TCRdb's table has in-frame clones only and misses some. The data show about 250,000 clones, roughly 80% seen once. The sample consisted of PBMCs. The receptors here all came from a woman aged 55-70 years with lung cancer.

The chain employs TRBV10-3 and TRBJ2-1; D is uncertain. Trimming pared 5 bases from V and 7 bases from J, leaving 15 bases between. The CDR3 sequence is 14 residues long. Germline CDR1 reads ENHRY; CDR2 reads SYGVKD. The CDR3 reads CAISSPTRQNEQFF. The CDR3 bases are TGTGCCATCAGTTCCCCCACCAGGCAAAATGAGCAGTTCTTC.

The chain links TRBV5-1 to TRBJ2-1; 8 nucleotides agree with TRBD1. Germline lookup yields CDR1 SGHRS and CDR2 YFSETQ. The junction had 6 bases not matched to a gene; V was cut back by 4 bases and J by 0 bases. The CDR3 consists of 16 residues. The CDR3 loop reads CASSRGQASSYNEQFF. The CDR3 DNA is TGCGCCAGCAGCAGGGGACAGGCGAGCTCCTACAATGAGCAGTTCTTC.

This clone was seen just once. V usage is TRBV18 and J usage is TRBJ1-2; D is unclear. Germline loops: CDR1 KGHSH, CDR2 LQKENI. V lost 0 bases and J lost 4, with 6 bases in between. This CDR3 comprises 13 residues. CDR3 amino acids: CASSPPEGYGYTF. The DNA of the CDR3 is TGTGCCAGCTCACCACCGGAGGGCTATGGCTACACCTTC.

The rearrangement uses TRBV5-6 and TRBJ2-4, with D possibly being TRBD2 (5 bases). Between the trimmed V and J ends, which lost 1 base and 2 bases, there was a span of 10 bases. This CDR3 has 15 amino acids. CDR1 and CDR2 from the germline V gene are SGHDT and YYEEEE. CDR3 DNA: TGTGCCAGCAGCTTGTACGGGGTGACCAAAAACATTCAGTACTTC. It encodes CASSLYGVTKNIQYF.

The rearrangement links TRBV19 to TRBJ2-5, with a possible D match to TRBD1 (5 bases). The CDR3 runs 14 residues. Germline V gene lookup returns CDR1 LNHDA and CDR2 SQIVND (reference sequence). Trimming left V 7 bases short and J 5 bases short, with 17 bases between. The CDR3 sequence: CASTSGRREETQYF. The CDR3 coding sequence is TGTGCCAGTACCTCAGGGCGCCGAGAGGAGACCCAGTACTTC.

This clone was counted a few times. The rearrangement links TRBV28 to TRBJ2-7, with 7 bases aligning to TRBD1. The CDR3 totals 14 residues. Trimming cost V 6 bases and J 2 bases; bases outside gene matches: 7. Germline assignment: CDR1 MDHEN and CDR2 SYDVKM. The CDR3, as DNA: TGTGCCAGCAGCCCAGGACAGGCCCCCTACGAGCAGTACTTC. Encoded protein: CASSPGQAPYEQYF.

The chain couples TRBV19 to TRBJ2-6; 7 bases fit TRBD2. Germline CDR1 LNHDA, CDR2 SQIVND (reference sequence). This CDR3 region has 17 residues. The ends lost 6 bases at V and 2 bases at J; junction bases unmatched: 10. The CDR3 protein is CASSILRRGTGANVLTF. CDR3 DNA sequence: TGTGCCAGTAGCATCCTCCGGCGGGGGACTGGGGCCAACGTCCTGACTTTC.

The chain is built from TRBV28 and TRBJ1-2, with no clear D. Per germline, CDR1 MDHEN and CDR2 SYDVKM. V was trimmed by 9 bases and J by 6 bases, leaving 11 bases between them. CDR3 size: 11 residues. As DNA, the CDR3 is TGTGCCAGTTGGGGTCAGGATGGCTACACCTTC. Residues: CASWGQDGYTF.

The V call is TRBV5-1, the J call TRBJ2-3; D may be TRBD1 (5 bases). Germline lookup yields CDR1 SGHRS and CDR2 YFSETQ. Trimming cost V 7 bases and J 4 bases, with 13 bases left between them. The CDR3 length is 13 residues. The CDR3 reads CASSDSSPDTQYF. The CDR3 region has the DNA TGCGCCAGCTCCGACAGCTCCCCAGATACGCAGTATTTT.

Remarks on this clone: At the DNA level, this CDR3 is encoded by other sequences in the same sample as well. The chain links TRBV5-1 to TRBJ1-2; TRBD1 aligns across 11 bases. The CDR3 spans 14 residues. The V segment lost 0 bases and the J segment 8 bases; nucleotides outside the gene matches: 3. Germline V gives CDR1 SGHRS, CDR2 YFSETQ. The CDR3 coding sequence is TGCGCCAGCAGCTTGGGGACAGGGGGCGAAGGCTACACCTTC. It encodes CASSLGTGGEGYTF. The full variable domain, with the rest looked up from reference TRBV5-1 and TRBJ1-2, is KAGVTQTPRYLIKTRGQQVTLSCSPISGHRSVSWYQQTPGQGLQFLFEYFSETQRNKGNFPGRFSGRQFSNSRSEMNVSTLELGDSALYLCASSLGTGGEGYTFGSGTRLTVV.

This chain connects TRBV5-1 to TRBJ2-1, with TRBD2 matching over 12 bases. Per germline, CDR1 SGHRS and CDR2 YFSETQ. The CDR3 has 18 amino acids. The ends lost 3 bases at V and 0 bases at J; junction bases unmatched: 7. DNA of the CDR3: TGCGCCAGCAGCTCGCTAGCGGGAGGGCCAAGCTCCTACAATGAGCAGTTCTTC. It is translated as CASSSLAGGPSSYNEQFF.

This CDR3 reads CASSLGYQETQYF. The CDR3 DNA is TGCGCCAGCAGCCTGGGGTACCAAGAGACCCAGTACTTC. This chain uses TRBV4-1 with TRBJ2-5; D uncertain. Germline assignment: CDR1 MGHRA and CDR2 YSYEKL. V was cut by 4 bases and J by 0 bases, with 6 bases left in between. This CDR3 contains 13 residues.

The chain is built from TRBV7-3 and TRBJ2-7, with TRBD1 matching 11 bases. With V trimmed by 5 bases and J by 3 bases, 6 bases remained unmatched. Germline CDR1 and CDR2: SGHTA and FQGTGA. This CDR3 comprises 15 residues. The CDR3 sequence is CASSLSGTGGYEQYF. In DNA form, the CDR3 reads TGTGCCAGCAGCCTTTCCGGGACAGGGGGCTACGAGCAGTACTTC.